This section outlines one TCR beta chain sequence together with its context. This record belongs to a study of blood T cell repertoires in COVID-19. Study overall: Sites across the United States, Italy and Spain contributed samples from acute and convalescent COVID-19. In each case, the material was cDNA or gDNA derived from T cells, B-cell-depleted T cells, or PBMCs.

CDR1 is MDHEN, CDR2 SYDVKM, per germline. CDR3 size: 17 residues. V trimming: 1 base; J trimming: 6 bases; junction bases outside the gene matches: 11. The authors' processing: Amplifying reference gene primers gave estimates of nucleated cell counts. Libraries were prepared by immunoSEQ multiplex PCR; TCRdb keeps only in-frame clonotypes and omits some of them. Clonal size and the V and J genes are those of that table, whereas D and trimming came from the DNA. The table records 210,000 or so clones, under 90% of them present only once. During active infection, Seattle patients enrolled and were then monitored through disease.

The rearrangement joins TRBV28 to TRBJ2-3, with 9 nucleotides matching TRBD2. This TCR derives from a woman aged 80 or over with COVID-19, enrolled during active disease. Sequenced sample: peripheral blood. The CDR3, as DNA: TGTGCCAGCAGTTTATCCCCTAGCGGGATAAGGCCCGATACGCAGTATTTT. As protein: CASSLSPSGIRPDTQYF.